The 29 T cell receptor beta chains reported below all come from one sample, sequenced in a study of Tregs in tolerant kidney transplant recipients. Sequencing was performed with immunoSEQ multiplex PCR; in TCRdb, only in-frame clones are kept and a portion is missing. The data hold 15,000 to 17,000 clones, with 90% to 95% observed a single time. The sample taken for sequencing was CD8+ T cells from blood. All receptors derive from a human donor in good health.

The gene calls are TRBV4-1 and TRBJ2-2; 9 nucleotides line up with TRBD1. The CDR3 extends over 16 amino acids. Losses at the gene ends were 4 bases for V and 6 bases for J; bases not matched to a gene: 9. The germline V gene has CDR1 MGHRA and CDR2 YSYEKL. The CDR3 region has the DNA TGCGCCAGCAGCCGAGTACGGGACAGGGAGGCCGGGGAGCTGTTTTTT. Translation gives CASSRVRDREAGELFF.

The rearrangement joins TRBV5-1 to TRBJ1-1; D may be TRBD1 (5 bases). CDR1 is SGHRS and CDR2 is YFSETQ in the germline V gene. CDR3 length: 14 amino acids. V shed 6 bases and J shed 5 bases, with 17 bases lying between them. The CDR3 DNA sequence: TGCGCCAGCACCCCCGGGGGGGTATGGACTGAAGCTTTCTTT. It translates to CASTPGGVWTEAFF.

V and J are TRBV7-6 and TRBJ2-7; D is ambiguous. Germline V gene data show CDR1 as SGHVS and CDR2 as FNYEAQ. The CDR3 has 14 amino acids. With 5 bases removed from V and 4 bases from J, the gap between germline ends came to 15 bases. DNA for the CDR3: TGTGCCAGCAGCCCCCTTGGGCAGCCGTACGAGCAGTACTTC. Translating it yields CASSPLGQPYEQYF.

This chain uses TRBV10-3 with TRBJ2-7; TRBD2 aligns across 11 bases. From germline, CDR1 is ENHRY and CDR2 SYGVKD. V dropped 7 bases and J dropped 2; count of bases not matched to a gene: 1. The CDR3 runs to 13 residues. CDR3 DNA sequence: TGTGCCATCACTAGCGGGGGGACCTACGAGCAGTACTTC. As protein: CAITSGGTYEQYF.

The chain has TRBV6-5 and TRBJ1-2, with D unresolved. Trimming pared 5 bases from V and 3 bases from J, leaving 16 bases between. Per the germline V gene, CDR1 is MNHEY and CDR2 is SVGAGI. The CDR3 consists of 15 residues. In DNA form, the CDR3 reads TGTGCCAGCAGTCCTCTAAACCCCGGGTACTATGGCTACACCTTC. Translation gives CASSPLNPGYYGYTF.

In its sample, this clone was seen once. The rearrangement joins TRBV19 to TRBJ2-7; the D is unclear. Germline V gives CDR1 LNHDA, CDR2 SQIVND (reference sequence). V was shortened by 10 bases and J by 3 bases, with 10 bases between the two germline ends. The CDR3 spans 11 residues. The CDR3 DNA sequence: TGTGCCACCATGGACGGCTACGAGCAGTACTTC. Translation: CATMDGYEQYF.

The chain employs TRBV5-4 and TRBJ1-2; a possible D gene is TRBD1 (5 bases). V was cut by 1 base and J by 3 bases, with 10 bases left in between. The CDR3 has 14 residues. Germline V lookup: CDR1 SGHNT, CDR2 YYREEE (reference sequence). The CDR3 here is CASSLQGTDYGYTF. The CDR3 bases are TGTGCCAGCAGCTTGCAGGGAACGGACTATGGCTACACCTTC.

The V call is TRBV6-4, the J call TRBJ2-3, with 13 bases fitting TRBD2. The germline CDR1 and CDR2 sequences are MRHNA and SNTAGT. This CDR3 spans 15 amino acids. V shed 2 bases, J shed 4 bases, and the junction held 0 bases outside the gene matches. The CDR3 loop reads CASSDGTSGADTQYF. The CDR3, as DNA: TGTGCCAGCAGTGACGGGACTAGCGGGGCAGATACGCAGTATTTT.

The J gene is TRBJ2-7, the V gene TRBV19; the D is unclear. The CDR3 is made up of 11 amino acids. CDR1 is LNHDA and CDR2 is SQIVND in the germline V gene (reference sequence). The germline V and J ends were trimmed by 8 bases and 2 bases, with 7 bases remaining between them. This CDR3 reads CASGVTYEQYF. For the CDR3, the DNA is TGTGCCAGTGGGGTCACCTACGAGCAGTACTTC.

V and J are TRBV6-5 and TRBJ1-5; D is undetermined. The CDR3 is 13 residues long. The V end lost 11 bases, the J end lost 4 bases, and 15 bases lay between the germline ends. CDR1 is MNHEY, CDR2 SVGAGI, per germline. CDR3 residues: CASGIGRNQPQHF. The CDR3 DNA is TGTGCCTCGGGCATTGGGCGGAATCAGCCCCAGCATTTT.

This chain links TRBV6-6 with TRBJ1-1; tentative D call: TRBD1 (6 bases). Germline CDR1 reads MNHNY; CDR2 reads SVGAGI (reference sequence). The CDR3 spans 16 residues. The ends were cut back, 2 bases at V and 8 bases at J, with 21 bases in the middle. CDR3 sequence reads: CASSYGGIDRSAEAFF. In DNA, the CDR3 is TGTGCCAGCAGTTACGGGGGGATAGACAGGTCGGCAGAAGCTTTCTTT.

The chain carries TRBV5-6 and TRBJ2-5; the D gene is possibly TRBD2 (5 bases). V lost 4 bases, J lost 0 bases, and 13 bases lay in between. Germline V gene data show CDR1 as SGHDT and CDR2 as YYEEEE. There are 15 residues in the CDR3. The CDR3 reads CASSPVGADQETQYF. CDR3 nucleotide sequence: TGTGCCAGCAGCCCAGTGGGAGCGGACCAAGAGACCCAGTACTTC.

The chain couples TRBV13 to TRBJ2-7; D is possibly TRBD2 (6 bases). Germline V lookup: CDR1 PRHDT, CDR2 FYEKMQ (reference sequence). The CDR3 is 14 amino acids. Between the trimmed V and J ends, which lost 6 bases and 2 bases, there was a span of 14 bases. The CDR3 sequence: CASSGRQGTYEQYF. The CDR3 DNA reads as TGTGCCAGCAGTGGGAGGCAGGGAACCTACGAGCAGTACTTC.

The CDR3 coding sequence is TGTGCCACCAGCAGAGATCCAGTTGACAGGGGATATTCACCCCTCCACTTT. Translation gives CATSRDPVDRGYSPLHF. The chain links TRBV15 to TRBJ1-6; 8 bases map to TRBD1. The CDR3 length is 17 residues. J lost 8 bases, V lost 0 bases, and 9 bases had no gene match. From germline, CDR1 is LNHNV and CDR2 YYDKDF (reference sequence).

J is TRBJ1-5 and V is TRBV7-3; no clear D. This CDR3 spans 16 amino acids. The germline gives CDR1 SGHTA, CDR2 FQGTGA. V was pared by 1 base and J by 5 bases, with 15 bases between. Here the CDR3 DNA reads TGTGCCAGCAGCTTAATCGGGAGGACTGTCGATCAGCCCCAGCATTTT. Its translation is CASSLIGRTVDQPQHF.

DNA of the CDR3: TGTGCCAGCAGCTCCCGGGGGTCGGGAAGATTACTATATGGCTACACCTTC. Amino acids: CASSSRGSGRLLYGYTF. The chain links TRBV5-4 to TRBJ1-2; possible D gene TRBD1, 5 bases. The CDR3 has 17 amino acids. Germline CDR1 SGHNT, CDR2 YYREEE (reference sequence). The V and J ends lost 3 bases and 5 bases respectively, with 23 bases between them.

V gene TRBV30 combines with J gene TRBJ2-1; TRBD1 aligns across 9 bases. Germline values: CDR1 GTSNPN, CDR2 SVGIG (reference sequence). After removal of 3 bases from V and 3 bases from J, the junction contained 3 bases not matched to a gene. The CDR3 covers 14 residues. The CDR3 loop is CAWSGGQGYNEQFF. DNA of the CDR3: TGTGCCTGGAGCGGGGGACAGGGCTACAATGAGCAGTTCTTC.

The chain joins TRBV29-1 to TRBJ2-7; D is uncertain. The CDR3 loop spans 9 amino acids. V was clipped by 5 bases and J by 4 bases, with 3 bases between them. CDR1 and CDR2 (germline): SQVTM, ANQGSEA. The CDR3 sequence is CSVRYEQYF. The CDR3 DNA sequence: TGCAGCGTTAGGTACGAGCAGTACTTC.

This chain uses TRBV27 with TRBJ2-5, with D tentatively TRBD2 (6 bases). Germline V CDR1 and CDR2: MNHEY, SMNVEV (reference sequence). V gave up 9 bases and J gave up 7 bases, with 18 bases separating them. CDR3 length: 13 residues. In nucleotides, the CDR3 is TGTGCCAGTGCGGACTATTTGGGGTCGACCCAGTACTTC. Its protein product is CASADYLGSTQYF.

The chain carries TRBV19 and TRBJ2-2, with D tentatively TRBD2 (6 bases). The germline V and J ends were trimmed by 4 bases and 1 base, with 13 bases remaining between them. CDR1 LNHDA and CDR2 SQIVND come from the germline V gene (reference sequence). The CDR3 sequence is 16 residues long. The chain's CDR3 is CASSTRRAENTGELFF. The CDR3 DNA reads TGTGCCAGTAGTACCCGGAGGGCAGAGAACACCGGGGAGCTGTTTTTT.

The chain joins TRBV7-6 to TRBJ2-5, with a tentative D call TRBD2 (5 bases). The CDR3 is 14 amino acids. CDR1 and CDR2 (germline): SGHVS, FNYEAQ. V shed 10 bases and J shed 4 bases, with 19 bases lying between them. For the CDR3, the DNA is TGTGCCACATCAAATTACGGGGTGGCAGAGACCCAGTACTTC. Translated, it gives CATSNYGVAETQYF.

The chain couples TRBV18 to TRBJ2-2; D tentatively reads TRBD1 or TRBD2 (6 bases each). V gave up 3 bases and J gave up 8 bases, with 16 bases separating them. The germline CDR1 and CDR2 sequences are KGHSH and LQKENI. The CDR3 runs to 15 residues. The CDR3 protein is CASSPYPGAKGELFF. CDR3 coding DNA: TGTGCCAGCTCACCTTATCCGGGGGCGAAAGGGGAGCTGTTTTTT.

This chain connects TRBV11-3 to TRBJ2-1, with a weak D call TRBD2 (6 bases). The germline V gene encodes CDR1 SGHNT and CDR2 YENEEA. Between the trimmed V and J ends, which lost 5 bases and 5 bases, there was a span of 13 bases. The CDR3 extends over 14 amino acids. This CDR3 reads CASSPRGRNNEQFF. The CDR3 DNA reads TGTGCCAGCAGCCCACGAGGGAGGAACAATGAGCAGTTCTTC.

The rearrangement links TRBV27 to TRBJ2-7; tentative D call: TRBD2 (6 bases). From germline, CDR1 is MNHEY and CDR2 SMNVEV (reference sequence). Trimming pared 6 bases from V and 5 bases from J, leaving 11 bases between. The CDR3 has 12 amino acids. CDR3 in amino acids: CASRATRDEQYF. In DNA, the CDR3 is TGTGCCAGCAGGGCGACTAGGGACGAGCAGTACTTC.

The rearrangement uses TRBV6-1 and TRBJ2-7, with D unclear. CDR1 MNHNS and CDR2 SASEGT come from the germline V gene. This CDR3 is built from 13 residues. Trimming took off 1 base at V and 4 bases at J, with 8 bases between the two ends. This chain's CDR3 is CASSEEFAYEQYF. DNA for the CDR3: TGTGCCAGCAGTGAAGAGTTCGCTTACGAGCAGTACTTC.

The V and J genes are TRBV19 and TRBJ2-7, with D unresolved. This CDR3 is 14 amino acids long. CDR1 and CDR2 from the germline V gene are LNHDA and SQIVND (reference sequence). Trimming pared 3 bases from V and 5 bases from J, leaving 14 bases between. The CDR3 DNA follows: TGTGCCAGTAGTATGGGTCCCCGTCCCCACGAGCAGTACTTC. Its translation: CASSMGPRPHEQYF.

This chain links TRBV6-5 with TRBJ1-1; a possible D gene is TRBD1 (5 bases). Trimming shortened V by 6 bases and J by 5 bases, and 10 bases separated the two germline ends. The CDR3 is made up of 12 amino acids. From germline, CDR1 is MNHEY and CDR2 SVGAGI. DNA of the CDR3: TGTGCCAGCAGCCCGGAGGGGACTGAAGCTTTCTTT. Amino acid sequence: CASSPEGTEAFF.

V is TRBV4-2 and J is TRBJ2-1; possibly TRBD2 for D (6 bases). Germline V CDR1 and CDR2: LGHNA, YNFKEQ. The CDR3 has 15 amino acids. Trimming cost V 0 bases and J 5 bases, with 11 bases left between them. CDR3 nucleotides: TGTGCCAGCAGCCAAGAGGGGGGAGCCCACAATGAGCAGTTCTTC. This translates into CASSQEGGAHNEQFF.

The rearrangement links TRBV7-9 to TRBJ2-5; D call uncertain. The length of the CDR3 is 11 residues. V lost 3 bases to trimming and J lost 4 bases, with 3 bases between them. Germline CDR1 and CDR2: SEHNR and FQNEAQ (reference sequence). This CDR3 reads CASSFRETQYF. Written as DNA, the CDR3 is TGTGCCAGCAGCTTCAGAGAGACCCAGTACTTC.